What follows describes a single T cell receptor beta chain. Its antigen is still unknown. 5'RACE, which relied on constant-segment primers, yielded TCR alpha and TCR beta cDNA libraries carrying sample barcodes and UMIs. TCRdb ran MiXCR on the 5' RACE reads and lists one entry per CDR3 protein. The data contain some 150,000 distinct CDR3 sequences, about 19% of them singletons. This specimen belongs to a study of T-cell memory formation after mild COVID-19. As for the study in general: TCR clusters were mostly donor specific.

Findings and caveats of the study: The appearance of some responding clones in pre-infection memory suggested that cross-reactive memory joined. Mainly CM and EM harbored the contracting CD4+ clones; mainly EMRA harbored the CD8+ ones.

CDR1 and CDR2 (germline): LNHNV, YYDKDF (reference sequence). The CDR3 length is 15 residues. The junction had 6 bases not matched to a gene; V was cut back by 0 bases and J by 6 bases. Source material: PBMCs or a T cell subset sorted from them (not recorded which). V usage is TRBV15 and J usage is TRBJ1-2; 8 positions agree with TRBD1. The sequence derives from an adult woman who had mild COVID-19 (a few samples of this study predate the infection). Cell type and time point are not known. Written as DNA, the CDR3 is TGTGCCACCAGCAGAGATTCAGGGGGCGGTAATGGCTACACCTTC. It encodes CATSRDSGGGNGYTF. Together with reference TRBV15 and TRBJ1-2, the CDR3 gives the full variable domain: DAMVIQNPRYQVTQFGKPVTLSCSQTLNHNVMYWYQQKSSQAPKLLFHYYDKDFNNEADTPDNFQSRRPNTSFCFLDIRSPGLGDTAMYLCATSRDSGGGNGYTFGSGTRLTVV.